The next 17 T cell receptor beta chains were all read from a single sample in a study of cytomegalovirus exposure and HLA in healthy donors. In the PCR, 60 Vbeta and 13 Jbeta primers were used. TCRdb's table, derived via immunoSEQ multiplex PCR, lists solely in-frame clones and lacks some. Of about 190,000 clones in the sample, around 75% are singletons; the top ten hold about 3%. The sequenced sample consisted of PBMCs. The receptors derive from a woman in her 30s in good health and CMV-seropositive.

This clone was counted once. The chain joins TRBV5-6 to TRBJ2-7; 13 bases map to TRBD2. CDR1 and CDR2 from the germline V gene are SGHDT and YYEEEE. The CDR3 totals 14 residues. J was trimmed by 6 bases and V by 4 bases; bases with no gene match: 4. Here the CDR3 reads CASSPGLAGSEQYF. CDR3 DNA: TGTGCCAGCAGCCCGGGACTAGCGGGAAGCGAGCAGTACTTC.

This sequence joins TRBV2 and TRBJ2-1; D is unclear. This CDR3 contains 11 residues. Germline V gene lookup returns CDR1 SNHLY and CDR2 FYNNEI. The germline V and J ends were trimmed by 4 bases and 12 bases, with 10 bases remaining between them. CDR3 region: CASSGRPRQFF. In DNA, the CDR3 is TGTGCCAGCAGTGGGCGGCCCAGGCAGTTCTTC.

V and J are TRBV5-1 and TRBJ2-7, with D uncertain. V shed 0 bases and J shed 8 bases, with 15 bases lying between them. Germline CDR1 SGHRS, CDR2 YFSETQ. The CDR3 has 14 amino acids. The CDR3, as DNA: TGCGCCAGCAGCTTGGATCCTAGTGCGTATAAGCAGTACTTC. This translates into CASSLDPSAYKQYF.

In its sample, this clone was seen a few times. The chain uses TRBV5-1 and TRBJ2-1; D is perhaps TRBD1 (7 bases). Trimming stripped 0 bases from V and 7 bases from J, with 14 bases between. From germline, CDR1 is SGHRS and CDR2 YFSETQ. CDR3 length: 15 residues. The CDR3 nucleotides read TGCGCCAGCAGCTTGGTCAGGGGGGATATTAATGAGCAGTTCTTC. Translating it yields CASSLVRGDINEQFF.

This clone was counted a few times. The CDR3 reads CASSPGGWESTDTQYF. The CDR3 DNA sequence: TGTGCCAGCAGCCCCGGGGGGTGGGAGAGCACAGATACGCAGTATTTT. The V and J genes are TRBV11-3 and TRBJ2-3, with 7 positions matching TRBD2. The germline CDR1 and CDR2 sequences are SGHNT and YENEEA. V was clipped by 5 bases and J by 0 bases; unmatched bases: 8. The length of the CDR3 is 16 residues.

The chain joins TRBV13 to TRBJ2-7, with D perhaps matching TRBD2 (5 bases). The CDR3 runs 14 residues. Germline CDR1 and CDR2: PRHDT and FYEKMQ (reference sequence). V was shortened by 3 bases and J by 0 bases, with 9 bases between the two germline ends. The CDR3, as DNA: TGTGCCAGCAGCTTCGGGGATGGCTCCTACGAGCAGTACTTC. Protein sequence: CASSFGDGSYEQYF.

The rearrangement uses TRBV7-8 and TRBJ1-1, with TRBD1 matching over 7 bases. V trimming: 1 base; J trimming: 1 base; junction bases outside the gene matches: 3. This CDR3 contains 15 residues. Per the germline V gene, CDR1 is SGHVS and CDR2 is FQNEAQ. The CDR3 spells CASSLGGGRNTEAFF. The CDR3 DNA reads TGTGCCAGCAGCTTAGGAGGGGGCCGGAACACTGAAGCTTTCTTT.

The chain recombines TRBV28 with TRBJ2-1; TRBD1 matches 7 bases. Unmatched junction bases numbered 8, after V lost 6 bases and J lost 3 bases. The CDR3 is made up of 15 amino acids. Germline lookup yields CDR1 MDHEN and CDR2 SYDVKM. In DNA form, the CDR3 reads TGTGCCAGCAGGGACAGACAGGGCAACTACAATGAGCAGTTCTTC. It encodes CASRDRQGNYNEQFF.

The chain has TRBV14 and TRBJ2-7; 10 bases are a match to TRBD1. The CDR3 loop spans 14 amino acids. Germline CDR1 reads SGHDN; CDR2 reads FVKESK. V was clipped by 4 bases and J by 3 bases; unmatched bases: 3. The CDR3 coding sequence is TGTGCCAGCAGCCCCGGGACAGGGGTCTACGAGCAGTACTTC. Its protein is CASSPGTGVYEQYF.

The V and J genes are TRBV5-1 and TRBJ2-2, with 7 nucleotides matching TRBD2. CDR3 length: 15 residues. The J segment lost 4 bases and the V segment lost 7 bases, leaving 10 bases of the junction unmatched. The germline CDR1 and CDR2 sequences are SGHRS and YFSETQ. CDR3 DNA sequence: TGCGCCAGCTCCGGGCGGGAGAGGTCCACCGGGGAGCTGTTTTTT. Its protein is CASSGRERSTGELFF.

This chain joins TRBV4-1 and TRBJ1-5; TRBD1 matches 10 bases. V gave up 1 base and J gave up 6 bases; unmatched junction bases: 3. The CDR3 covers 15 residues. Germline-derived CDR1 and CDR2 are MGHRA and YSYEKL. CDR3 amino acids: CASSQGGQGVQPQHF. The CDR3 DNA follows: TGCGCCAGCAGCCAAGGCGGACAGGGGGTTCAGCCCCAGCATTTT.

This clone was counted only a few times. The CDR3 bases are TGTGCCAGCAGCGGGGGACAGGGGGCTGGCGAGCAGTACTTC. Translated, it gives CASSGGQGAGEQYF. The chain recombines TRBV7-6 with TRBJ2-7, with TRBD1 matching over 12 bases. V gave up 5 bases and J gave up 6 bases; unmatched junction bases: 5. Germline V gene sequence: CDR1 SGHVS, CDR2 FNYEAQ. This CDR3 region has 14 residues.

V usage is TRBV19 and J usage is TRBJ1-1, with a tentative D call TRBD1 (5 bases). Trimming stripped 5 bases from V and 3 bases from J, with 13 bases between. The germline V gene encodes CDR1 LNHDA and CDR2 SQIVND (reference sequence). CDR3 length: 14 residues. DNA of the CDR3: TGTGCCAGTAGTGTGACAGTTCCGGACACTGAAGCTTTCTTT. It specifies CASSVTVPDTEAFF.

The chain uses TRBV27 and TRBJ2-1; D is unresolved. Trimming stripped 4 bases from V and 9 bases from J, with 7 bases between. Germline V gene sequence: CDR1 MNHEY, CDR2 SMNVEV (reference sequence). The CDR3 is made up of 11 amino acids. CDR3 DNA sequence: TGTGCCAGCAGTTCGTACGGTGAGCAGTTCTTC. Its translation: CASSSYGEQFF.

Only one count was recorded for this clone. This sequence joins TRBV5-4 and TRBJ2-5; 7 positions agree with TRBD1. The trim removed 4 bases at V and 2 bases at J, leaving 2 bases unmatched. This CDR3 is 13 amino acids long. Germline-derived CDR1 and CDR2 are SGHNT and YYREEE (reference sequence). The CDR3 coding sequence is TGTGCCAGCAGCCGGACAGGACAAGAGACCCAGTACTTC. It codes for CASSRTGQETQYF.

The chain combines TRBV7-2 with TRBJ2-7; D is unclear. Looked up from germline, CDR1 is SGHTA and CDR2 is FQGNSA. The CDR3 spans 14 residues. V lost 5 bases and J lost 2, with 13 bases in between. The CDR3 nucleotides read TGTGCCAGCAGCGAAAACAGTGTTGCCTACGAGCAGTACTTC. This sequence encodes CASSENSVAYEQYF. The entire variable domain, with the rest obtained from reference TRBV7-2 and TRBJ2-7, is as follows: GAGVSQSPSNKVTEKGKDVELRCDPISGHTALYWYRQSLGQGLEFLIYFQGNSAPDKSGLPSDRFSAERTGGSVSTLTIQRTQQEDSAVYLCASSENSVAYEQYFGPGTRLTVT.

The chain has TRBV5-1 and TRBJ1-1; D gene ambiguous. The V end lost 1 base, the J end lost 1 base, and 11 bases lay between the germline ends. The CDR3 extends over 15 amino acids. In germline, CDR1 is SGHRS, CDR2 YFSETQ. CDR3 protein: CASSLSGERNTEAFF. CDR3 nucleotides: TGCGCCAGCAGCTTGAGCGGGGAGCGGAACACTGAAGCTTTCTTT.